The entry below gives a single T cell receptor beta chain sequence along with its context. Its antigen is still unknown. There are 16 residues in the CDR3. V shed 0 bases and J shed 0 bases, with 6 bases lying between them. Germline assignment: CDR1 SGHTA and CDR2 FQGNSA. The table came from immunoSEQ multiplex PCR; TCRdb's copy has only in-frame clones and leaves some out. The sample shows tens of thousands of clones, around nine tenths of them seen only once. This specimen belongs to a study of T cells in localized non-small cell lung cancer. Study-level points and caveats: T cell clonality was highest in uninvolved adjacent lung, above tumor. A median of roughly 55 of the top 100 tumor clones appeared in adjacent lung, which was paired and uninvolved.

This specimen was peripheral blood, taken before any cancer treatment. This chain links TRBV7-2 with TRBJ2-6; the D is unclear. This receptor was obtained from a woman aged 35 to 70 with stage I lung adenocarcinoma. The CDR3 DNA reads TGTGCCAGCAGCTTAGCGCGGCGCTCTGGGGCCAACGTCCTGACTTTC. It yields the protein CASSLARRSGANVLTF.